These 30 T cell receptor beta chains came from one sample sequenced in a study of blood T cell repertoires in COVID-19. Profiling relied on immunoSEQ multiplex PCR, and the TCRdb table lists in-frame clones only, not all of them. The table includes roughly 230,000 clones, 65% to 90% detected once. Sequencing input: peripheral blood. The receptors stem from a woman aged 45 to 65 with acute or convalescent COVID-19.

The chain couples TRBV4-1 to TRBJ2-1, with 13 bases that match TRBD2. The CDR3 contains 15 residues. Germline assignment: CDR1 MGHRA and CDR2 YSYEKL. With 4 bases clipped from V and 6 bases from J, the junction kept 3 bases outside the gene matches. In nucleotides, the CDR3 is TGCGCCAGCAGCCGCCGACTAGCGGGGGGCAATGAGCAGTTCTTC. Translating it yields CASSRRLAGGNEQFF.

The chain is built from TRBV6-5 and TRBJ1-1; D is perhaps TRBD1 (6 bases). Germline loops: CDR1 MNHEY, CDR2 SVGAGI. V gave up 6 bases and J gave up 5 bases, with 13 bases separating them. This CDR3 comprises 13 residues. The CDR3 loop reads CASSQGRGTEAFF. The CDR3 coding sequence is TGTGCCAGCAGCCAGGGGAGGGGGACTGAAGCTTTCTTT.

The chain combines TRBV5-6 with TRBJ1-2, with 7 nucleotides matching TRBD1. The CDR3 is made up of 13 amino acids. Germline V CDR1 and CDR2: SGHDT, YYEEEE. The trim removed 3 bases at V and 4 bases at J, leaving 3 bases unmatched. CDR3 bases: TGTGCCAGCAGCTCAGGACAGGTCTATGGCTACACCTTC. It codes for CASSSGQVYGYTF.

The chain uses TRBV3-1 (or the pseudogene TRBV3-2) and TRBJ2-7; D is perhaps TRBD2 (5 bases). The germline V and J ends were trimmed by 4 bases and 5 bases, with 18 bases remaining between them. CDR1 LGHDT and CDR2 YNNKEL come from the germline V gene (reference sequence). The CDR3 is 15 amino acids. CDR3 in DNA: TGTGCCAGCAGCCTTAGCGCCGGGTCAAGGAACGAGCAGTACTTC. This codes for CASSLSAGSRNEQYF.

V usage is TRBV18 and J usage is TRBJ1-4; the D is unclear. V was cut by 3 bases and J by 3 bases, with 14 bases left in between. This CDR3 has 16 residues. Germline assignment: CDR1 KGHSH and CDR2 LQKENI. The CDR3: CASSPSTPRANEKLFF. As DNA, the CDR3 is TGTGCCAGCTCACCGAGTACCCCTCGGGCTAATGAAAAACTGTTTTTT.

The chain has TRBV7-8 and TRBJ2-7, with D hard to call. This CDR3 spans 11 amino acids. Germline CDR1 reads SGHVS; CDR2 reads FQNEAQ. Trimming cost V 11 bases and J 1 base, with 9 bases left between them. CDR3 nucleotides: TGTGCCTCCTCTAGATCCTACGAGCAGTACTTC. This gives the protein CASSRSYEQYF. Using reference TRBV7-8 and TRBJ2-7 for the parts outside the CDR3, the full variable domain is GAGVSQSPRYKVAKRGQDVALRCDPISGHVSLFWYQQALGQGPEFLTYFQNEAQLDKSGLPSDRFFAERPEGSVSTLKIQRTQQEDSAVYLCASSRSYEQYFGPGTRLTVT.

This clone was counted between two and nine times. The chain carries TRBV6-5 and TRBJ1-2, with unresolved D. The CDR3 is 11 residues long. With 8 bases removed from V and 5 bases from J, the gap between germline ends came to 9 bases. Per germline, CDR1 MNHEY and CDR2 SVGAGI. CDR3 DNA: TGTGCCAGCGGATCGGGGTATGGCTACACCTTC. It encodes CASGSGYGYTF.

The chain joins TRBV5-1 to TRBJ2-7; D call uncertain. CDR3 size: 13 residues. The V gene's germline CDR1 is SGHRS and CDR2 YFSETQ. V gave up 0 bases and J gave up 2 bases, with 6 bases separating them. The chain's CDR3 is CASSLDITYEQYF. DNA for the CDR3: TGCGCCAGCAGCTTGGACATAACCTACGAGCAGTACTTC.

The CDR3 DNA is TGCGCCAGCAGCCAGGGTCGGGGACTGCAAGAGACCCAGTACTTC. This gives the protein CASSQGRGLQETQYF. The V and J genes are TRBV4-1 and TRBJ2-5; TRBD2 is a possible D gene (6 bases). The CDR3 length is 15 residues. Trimming took off 3 bases at V and 2 bases at J, with 13 bases between the two ends. Looked up from germline, CDR1 is MGHRA and CDR2 is YSYEKL.

The CDR3, as DNA: TGTGCCAGCAGTTACGTGCTCGGTACAGGGGGACCAGCCTCCTACGAGCAGTACTTC. Its protein is CASSYVLGTGGPASYEQYF. The chain links TRBV6-2 or TRBV6-3 to TRBJ2-7; 8 nucleotides line up with TRBD1. Germline V gene lookup returns CDR1 MNHEY and CDR2 SVGEGT. This CDR3 is built from 19 residues. With 2 bases clipped from V and 0 bases from J, the junction kept 15 bases outside the gene matches.

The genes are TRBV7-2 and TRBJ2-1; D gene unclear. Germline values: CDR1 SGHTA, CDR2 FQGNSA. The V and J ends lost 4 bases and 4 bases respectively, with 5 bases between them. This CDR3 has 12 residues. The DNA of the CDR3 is TGTGCCAGCAGCTATATGTACAATGAGCAGTTCTTC. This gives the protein CASSYMYNEQFF.

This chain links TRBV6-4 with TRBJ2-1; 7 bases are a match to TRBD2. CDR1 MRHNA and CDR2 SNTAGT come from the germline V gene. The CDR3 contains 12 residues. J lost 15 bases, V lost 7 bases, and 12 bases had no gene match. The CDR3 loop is CASTSGEGPRFF. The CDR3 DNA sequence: TGTGCCAGCACCTCTGGGGAGGGCCCGCGGTTCTTC.

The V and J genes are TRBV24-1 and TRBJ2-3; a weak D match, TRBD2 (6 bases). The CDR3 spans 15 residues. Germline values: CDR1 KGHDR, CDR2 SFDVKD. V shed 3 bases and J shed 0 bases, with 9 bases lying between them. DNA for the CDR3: TGTGCCACCAGTGATATCGGGACTAGCACAGATACGCAGTATTTT. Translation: CATSDIGTSTDTQYF.

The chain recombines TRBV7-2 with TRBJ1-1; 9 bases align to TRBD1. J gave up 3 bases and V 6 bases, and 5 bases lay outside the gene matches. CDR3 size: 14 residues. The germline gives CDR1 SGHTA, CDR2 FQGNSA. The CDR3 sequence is CASRGTGSYTEAFF. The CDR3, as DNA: TGTGCCAGCAGGGGGACAGGGTCTTACACTGAAGCTTTCTTT.

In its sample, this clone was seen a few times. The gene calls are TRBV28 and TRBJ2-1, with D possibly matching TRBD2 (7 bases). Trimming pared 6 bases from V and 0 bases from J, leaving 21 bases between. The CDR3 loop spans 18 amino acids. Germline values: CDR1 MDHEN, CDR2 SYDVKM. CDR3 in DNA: TGTGCCAGCAGGGGTGGGGGGGCGCAATTAGGCTCCTACAATGAGCAGTTCTTC. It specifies CASRGGGAQLGSYNEQFF.

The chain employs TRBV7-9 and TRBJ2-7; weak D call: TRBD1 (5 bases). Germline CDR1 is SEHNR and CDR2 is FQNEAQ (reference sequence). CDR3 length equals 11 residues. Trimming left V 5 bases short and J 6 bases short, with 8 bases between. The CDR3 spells CASSQGAEQYF. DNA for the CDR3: TGTGCCAGCAGCCAGGGCGCCGAGCAGTACTTC.

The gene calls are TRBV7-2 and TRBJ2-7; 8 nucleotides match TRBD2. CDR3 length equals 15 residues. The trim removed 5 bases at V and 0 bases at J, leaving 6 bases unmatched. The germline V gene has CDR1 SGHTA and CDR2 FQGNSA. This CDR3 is CASSSRSGSSYEQYF. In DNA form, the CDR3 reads TGTGCCAGCAGCAGCAGGAGCGGGAGCTCCTACGAGCAGTACTTC.

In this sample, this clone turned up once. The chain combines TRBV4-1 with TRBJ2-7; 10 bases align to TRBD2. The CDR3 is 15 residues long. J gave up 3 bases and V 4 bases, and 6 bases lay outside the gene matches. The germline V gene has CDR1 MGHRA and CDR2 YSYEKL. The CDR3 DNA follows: TGCGCCAGCAGCCGAGCGGGAGGGGAGGTCTACGAGCAGTACTTC. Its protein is CASSRAGGEVYEQYF.

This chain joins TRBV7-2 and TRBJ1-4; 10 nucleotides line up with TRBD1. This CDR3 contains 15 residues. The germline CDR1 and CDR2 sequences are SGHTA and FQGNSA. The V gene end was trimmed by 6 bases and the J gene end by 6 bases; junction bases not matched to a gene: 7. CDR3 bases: TGTGCCAGCAGACCTGACAGGGGGCGCGATGAAAAACTGTTTTTT. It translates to CASRPDRGRDEKLFF. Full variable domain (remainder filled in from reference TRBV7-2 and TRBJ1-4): GAGVSQSPSNKVTEKGKDVELRCDPISGHTALYWYRQSLGQGLEFLIYFQGNSAPDKSGLPSDRFSAERTGGSVSTLTIQRTQQEDSAVYLCASRPDRGRDEKLFFGSGTQLSVL.

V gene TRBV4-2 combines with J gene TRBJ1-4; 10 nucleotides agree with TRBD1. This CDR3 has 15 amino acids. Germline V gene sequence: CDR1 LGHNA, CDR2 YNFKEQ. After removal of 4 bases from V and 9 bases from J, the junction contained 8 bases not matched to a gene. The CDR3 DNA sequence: TGTGCCAGCAGCCGACCGGGACAGGGGTTGAAAAAACTGTTTTTT. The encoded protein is CASSRPGQGLKKLFF.

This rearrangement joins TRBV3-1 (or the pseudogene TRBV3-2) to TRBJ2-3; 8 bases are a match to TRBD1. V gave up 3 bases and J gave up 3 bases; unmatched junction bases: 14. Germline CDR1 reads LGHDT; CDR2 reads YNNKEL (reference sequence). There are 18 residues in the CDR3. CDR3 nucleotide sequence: TGTGCCAGCAGCCACCAAAAACCACAGGGGGAATCAACAGATACGCAGTATTTT. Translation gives CASSHQKPQGESTDTQYF.

The CDR3 loop is CASSFPGLAGGNTDTQYF. As DNA, the CDR3 is TGTGCCAGCAGCTTCCCGGGACTAGCGGGGGGGAACACAGATACGCAGTATTTT. This sequence joins TRBV7-2 and TRBJ2-3, with 16 nucleotides matching TRBD2. The junction had 5 bases not matched to a gene; V was cut back by 3 bases and J by 2 bases. The CDR3 consists of 18 residues. Germline loops: CDR1 SGHTA, CDR2 FQGNSA.

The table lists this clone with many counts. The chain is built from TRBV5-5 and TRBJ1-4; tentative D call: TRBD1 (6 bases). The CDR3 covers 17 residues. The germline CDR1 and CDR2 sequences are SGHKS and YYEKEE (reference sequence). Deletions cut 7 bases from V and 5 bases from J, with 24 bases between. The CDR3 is CASSPTYSGTLNEKLFF. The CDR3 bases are TGTGCCAGCTCCCCAACGTACTCCGGGACACTCAATGAAAAACTGTTTTTT.

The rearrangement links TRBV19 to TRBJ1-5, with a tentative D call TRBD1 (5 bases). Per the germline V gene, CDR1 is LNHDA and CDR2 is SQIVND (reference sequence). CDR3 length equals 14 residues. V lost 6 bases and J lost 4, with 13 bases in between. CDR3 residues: CASRRGQGNQPQHF. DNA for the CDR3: TGTGCCAGTAGGCGAGGCCAGGGAAATCAGCCCCAGCATTTT. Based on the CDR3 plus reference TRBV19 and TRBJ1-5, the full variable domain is DGGITQSPKYLFRKEGQNVTLSCEQNLNHDAMYWYRQDPGQGLRLIYYSQIVNDFQKGDIAEGYSVSREKKESFPLTVTSAQKNPTAFYLCASRRGQGNQPQHFGDGTRLSIL.

Written as DNA, the CDR3 is TGTGCCATCAGTGGCGCCAGCGGGGGGGCGACAGATACGCAGTATTTT. Translation gives CAISGASGGATDTQYF. The genes are TRBV10-3 and TRBJ2-3; 10 nucleotides align to TRBD2. The CDR3 has 16 amino acids. J gave up 3 bases and V 4 bases, and 7 bases lay outside the gene matches. CDR1 and CDR2 from the germline V gene are ENHRY and SYGVKD.

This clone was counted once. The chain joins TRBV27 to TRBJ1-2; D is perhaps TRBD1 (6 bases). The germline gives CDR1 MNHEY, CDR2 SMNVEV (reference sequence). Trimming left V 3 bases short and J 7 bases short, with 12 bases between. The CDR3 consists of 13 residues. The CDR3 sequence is CASSFLQGRGYTF. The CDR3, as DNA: TGTGCCAGCAGTTTCTTACAGGGTCGTGGCTACACCTTC.

CDR3 coding DNA: TGTGCCAGCAGCCATGGCCCAGGAATAGCTTTCTTT. Its translation: CASSHGPGIAFF. The chain combines TRBV14 with TRBJ1-1; no clear D gene. This CDR3 is built from 12 residues. Germline V gene data show CDR1 as SGHDN and CDR2 as FVKESK. The V and J ends lost 3 bases and 10 bases respectively, with 12 bases between them.

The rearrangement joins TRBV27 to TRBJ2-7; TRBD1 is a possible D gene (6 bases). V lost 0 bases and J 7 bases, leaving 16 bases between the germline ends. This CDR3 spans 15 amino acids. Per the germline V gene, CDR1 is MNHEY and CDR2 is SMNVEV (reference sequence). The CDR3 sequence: CASSLSRQAAREQYF. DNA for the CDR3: TGTGCCAGCAGTTTATCGAGACAGGCCGCGCGGGAGCAGTACTTC.

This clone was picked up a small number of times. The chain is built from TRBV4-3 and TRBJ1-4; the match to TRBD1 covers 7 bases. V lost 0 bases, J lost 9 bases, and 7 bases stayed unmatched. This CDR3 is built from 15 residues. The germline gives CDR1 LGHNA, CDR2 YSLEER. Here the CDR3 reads CASSQDTGVDQKLFF. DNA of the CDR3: TGCGCCAGCAGCCAAGACACAGGGGTTGATCAAAAACTGTTTTTT.

CDR3 DNA sequence: TGTGCTAGTGGTTTGGTAAGGGCGGGAGAGAACACCGGGGAGCTGTTTTTT. Amino acid sequence: CASGLVRAGENTGELFF. This sequence joins TRBV12-5 and TRBJ2-2; TRBD2 aligns across 7 bases. Germline V lookup: CDR1 LGHNT, CDR2 FRNRAP. The CDR3 sequence is 17 residues long. V was pared by 0 bases and J by 1 base, with 5 bases of the junction left unmatched.